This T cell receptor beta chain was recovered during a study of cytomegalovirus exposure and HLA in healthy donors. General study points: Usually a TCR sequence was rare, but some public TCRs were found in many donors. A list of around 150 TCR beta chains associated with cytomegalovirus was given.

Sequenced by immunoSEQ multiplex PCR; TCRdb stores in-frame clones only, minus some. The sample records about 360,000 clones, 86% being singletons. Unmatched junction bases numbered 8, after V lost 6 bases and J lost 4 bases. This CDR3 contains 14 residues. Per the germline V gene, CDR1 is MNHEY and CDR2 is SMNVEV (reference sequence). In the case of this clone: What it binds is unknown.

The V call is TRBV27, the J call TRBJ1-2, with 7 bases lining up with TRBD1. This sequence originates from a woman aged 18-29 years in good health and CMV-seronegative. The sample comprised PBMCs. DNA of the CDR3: TGTGCCAGCAGACCAGGGGGTAGGTCCTATGGCTACACCTTC. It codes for CASRPGGRSYGYTF.